These 2 T cell receptor beta chains came from one sample sequenced in a study of tumor-infiltrating lymphocytes in primary liver carcinoma. It was from roughly 20-30 mg of unsorted bulk tissue that RNA and DNA were co-extracted. Total RNA (about 500 ng) served as template for TCR beta cDNA synthesis primed by a constant-region primer. Each TCR beta library was derived from three nested multiplex PCR rounds that employed slightly modified ARM-PCR. The first two PCR rounds used TRBV1-TRBV30 forward primers with a C-beta reverse primer, about 10 cycles each. TCRdb re-called the multiplex PCR reads through MiXCR, storing one row per CDR3 protein. The profile shows tens of thousands of distinct CDR3 sequences, 65% to 80% of them singletons. Sequenced material: liver tumor tissue from sampling region 5. Described subset: tumor region T5, tumor centre. These receptors were taken from a man aged 40-49 years with primary liver carcinoma and hepatitis B virus infection.

This clonotype showed up many times. This sequence joins TRBV10-3 and TRBJ2-3, with a weak D call TRBD2 (6 bases). The germline gives CDR1 ENHRY, CDR2 SYGVKD. This CDR3 comprises 14 residues. V lost 8 bases and J lost 6, with 18 bases in between. CDR3 nucleotide sequence: TGTGCCATCGGCCAACGGGACTCAGGGGATACGCAGTATTTT. It yields the protein CAIGQRDSGDTQYF.

To note about this clonotype: At one end the junction does not follow the germline gene, possibly because of a read error. The chain has TRBV6-6 and TRBJ2-7; D is ambiguous. The CDR3 is 13 residues long. The germline V gene has CDR1 MNHNY and CDR2 SVGAGI (reference sequence). The CDR3 spells CASRRGNGYEQYF. In nucleotides, the CDR3 is TGTGCCAGCAGACGAGGAAATGGTTACGAGCAATACTTC.